These T cell receptor beta chains were read from a single sample in a study of identical twins. TCRdb itself ran the 5' RACE reads through MiXCR, one entry per CDR3 protein. The top ten hold around 5.1% of the sample, which has under 250,000 distinct CDR3 sequences, around a tenth seen once. The sequenced sample consisted of memory (CD45RO+) T cells sorted from blood. These receptors originate from a young woman in good health. The CDR3 runs from the conserved cysteine through the conserved F or W. The order of the fields is D gene, J gene, clone size, V gene, CDR3 DNA, CDR3 protein. The D gene is left open where the match is weak. A row's size may be missing; if present it is once, few, many or a size class.

.	TRBJ1-6	.	TRBV19	TGTGCCAGTAGTAAAACCGGACGCGGGGAGTCACCCCTCCACTTT	CASSKTGRGESPLHF
TRBD2	TRBJ2-3	.	TRBV7-2	TGTGCCAGCAGCTTAACTAGCGGGGGAGCAAATACGCAGTATTTT	CASSLTSGGANTQYF
.	TRBJ2-2	.	TRBV10-1	TGCGCCAGCAGTGAAGGGCGGGGATCGAACACCGGGGAGCTGTTTTTT	CASSEGRGSNTGELFF
.	TRBJ2-1	.	TRBV20-1	TGCAGTGCTAGTAGTCCTAGCGCGTCCTACAATGAGCAGTTCTTC	CSASSPSASYNEQFF
.	TRBJ1-1	many	TRBV6-1	TGTGCCAGCAGTGAAGGCCCCAGGAAGTCGAAGAGGGCTTTCTTT	CASSEGPRKSKRAFF
.	TRBJ2-7	.	TRBV9	TGTGCCAGCAGCGTTTTGCCCGGGAGAGACGAGCAGTACTTC	CASSVLPGRDEQYF
TRBD1	TRBJ2-7	.	TRBV19	TGTGCCAGTAGTATTGACAGGGGATACGAGCAGTACTTC	CASSIDRGYEQYF
TRBD1	TRBJ2-1	few	TRBV5-4	TGTGCCAGCAGCTTGGGGGGGAGACAGGGGGGAGGTGATGAGCAGTTCTTC	CASSLGGRQGGGDEQFF
.	TRBJ1-1	.	TRBV20-1	TGCAGTGCTAGAGATCGGGCCTCGGGACTTATCGCTGAAGCTTTCTTT	CSARDRASGLIAEAFF
.	TRBJ2-1	many	TRBV5-1	TGCGCCAGCAGCTTGGTTGGGGGGTCCTACAATGAGCAGTTCTTC	CASSLVGGSYNEQFF
.	TRBJ2-3	.	TRBV9	TGTGCCAGCAGCGTGTCAGGGCAAGGCACAGATACGCAGTATTTT	CASSVSGQGTDTQYF
.	TRBJ1-2	.	TRBV30	TGTGCCTGGGCAACGACTAACTATGGCTACACCTTC	CAWATTNYGYTF
TRBD2	TRBJ2-1	few	TRBV5-1	TGCGCCAGCAGCTTGGCGGGGTACAGCGGGAGGGCCGATGAGCAGTTCTTC	CASSLAGYSGRADEQFF
TRBD1	TRBJ1-1	few	TRBV7-9	TGTGCCAGCAGCTTAGCGGGGGGACAGTGGGCTTTCTTT	CASSLAGGQWAFF
.	TRBJ2-5	once	TRBV4-2	TGTGCCAGCAGCTCAGGCGGGGGCCGGGAAGAGACCCAGTACTTC	CASSSGGGREETQYF
.	TRBJ1-1	many	TRBV12-3/TRBV12-4	TGTGCCAGCAGTAGCCGCCGTGGCAGTAGCGTAATGAACACTGAAGCTTTCTTT	CASSSRRGSSVMNTEAFF
.	TRBJ1-1	.	TRBV27	TGTGCCAGCAGTTATACAGGGCCTAACACTGAAGCTTTCTTT	CASSYTGPNTEAFF
.	TRBJ2-1	many	TRBV5-1	TGCGCCAGCAGCTTGGGCGACAGCTCCTACAATGAGCAGTTCTTC	CASSLGDSSYNEQFF
.	TRBJ2-3	.	TRBV25-1	TGTGCCAGCAGTGAGTTCAGGAGCACAGATACGCAGTATTTT	CASSEFRSTDTQYF
TRBD2	TRBJ2-3	many	TRBV29-1	TGCAGCGTTGAAAACCTTCTAGCGGGGAGCACAGATACGCAGTATTTT	CSVENLLAGSTDTQYF
TRBD1	TRBJ1-6	.	TRBV6-4	TGTGCCAGCAGTGAGGGACAGGGTGGTTCACCCCTCCACTTT	CASSEGQGGSPLHF
.	TRBJ2-5	.	TRBV29-1	TGCAGCGTTGAACGTGGGCTGGAGACCCAGTACTTC	CSVERGLETQYF
.	TRBJ1-3	many	TRBV9	TGTGCCAGCAGCTCACCCATCGGGGATAGATCTGGAAACACCATATATTTT	CASSSPIGDRSGNTIYF
.	TRBJ1-3	.	TRBV12-3/TRBV12-4	TGTGCCAGCAGACCCTCGGGGGTTGGAAACACCATATATTTT	CASRPSGVGNTIYF
.	TRBJ1-1	few	TRBV9	TGTGCCAGCAGCCTAGGGGGGGCCGCGAACACTGAAGCTTTCTTT	CASSLGGAANTEAFF
.	TRBJ2-1	.	TRBV20-1	TGCAGCTGGGGCCCGGAAAGCTCCTACAATGAGCAGTTCTTC	CSWGPESSYNEQFF
.	TRBJ1-4	.	TRBV5-4	TGTGCCAGCAGCTTGTTGGATAATGAAAAACTGTTTTTT	CASSLLDNEKLFF
.	TRBJ2-1	few	TRBV13	TGTGCCAGCAGCCCCCGTGTGGGGGCGGGGGAGCAGTTCTTC	CASSPRVGAGEQFF
TRBD1	TRBJ1-2	.	TRBV15	TGTGCCACCAGCAGAGCCAACGGACAGGGAGGAACCTTC	CATSRANGQGGTF
.	TRBJ2-4	many	TRBV20-1	TGCAGTGCTCCTCTCCCCGGAGCGGGCAAAAACATTCAGTACTTC	CSAPLPGAGKNIQYF
.	TRBJ2-7	many	TRBV5-5	TGTGCCAGCAGCTTGGCCGGAGGACAGTACTACGAGCAGTACTTC	CASSLAGGQYYEQYF
.	TRBJ1-2	.	TRBV9	TGTGCCAGCAGCGCCTCGACGGGATCGGACTATGGCTACACCTTC	CASSASTGSDYGYTF
.	TRBJ1-1	many	TRBV3-1	TGTGCCAGCAGCCAAGACAGTGGAGCTTTCTTT	CASSQDSGAFF
.	TRBJ2-3	few	TRBV20-1	TGCAGTGCTCCCTCTTTGGGGAGAGGAGATACGCAGTATTTT	CSAPSLGRGDTQYF
.	TRBJ1-6	many	TRBV25-1	TGTGCCAGCAGGGCCAGGGGTGGCTCACCCCTCCACTTT	CASRARGGSPLHF
.	TRBJ2-3	few	TRBV20-1	TGCAGTGTAAAGTCTCAAAAGGGGGACTGGCAAGCAGATACGCAGTATTTT	CSVKSQKGDWQADTQYF
.	TRBJ2-7	few	TRBV20-1	TGCAGTGCTAGGGGCGGACGGGGCTACGAGCAGTACTTC	CSARGGRGYEQYF
.	TRBJ2-4	many	TRBV12-3/TRBV12-4	TGTGCCAGCAGTTTAGGAGGGCTAATAGCCAAAAACATTCAGTACTTC	CASSLGGLIAKNIQYF
.	TRBJ1-1	.	TRBV7-9	TGTGCCAGCAGCTCGTGGGGTGGATTCGCTGAAGCTTTCTTT	CASSSWGGFAEAFF
TRBD2	TRBJ2-1	.	TRBV11-2	TGTGCCAGCAGCACCGGGACTAGCGCCAAGAGCTCCTACAATGAGCAGTTCTTC	CASSTGTSAKSSYNEQFF
.	TRBJ2-3	many	TRBV5-1	TGCGCCAGCAGCATGGGACTGGGGGTCACAGATACGCAGTATTTT	CASSMGLGVTDTQYF
.	TRBJ1-3	.	TRBV5-1	TGCGCCAGCAGCCCCGGGAGAGGGGCCCAAGCTGGAAACACCATATATTTT	CASSPGRGAQAGNTIYF
TRBD1	TRBJ2-7	few	TRBV27	TGTGCCAGCAGTCGACAGGGGGCGAGTTCCGAGCAGTACTTC	CASSRQGASSEQYF
.	TRBJ2-2	.	TRBV2	TGTGCCAGCAGTGAATCGAGGAACACCGGGGAGCTGTTTTTT	CASSESRNTGELFF
TRBD1	TRBJ2-7	few	TRBV5-6	TGTGCCAGCCGTGCTCTGTCTTACATCGGGGGACAGGGTACCTACGAGCAGTACTTC	CASRALSYIGGQGTYEQYF
.	TRBJ1-1	few	TRBV4-3	TGCGCCAGCAGCCAAGGTCTCGGGGTTGACACTGAAGCTTTCTTT	CASSQGLGVDTEAFF
TRBD1	TRBJ1-2	.	TRBV9	TGTGCCAGCAGCGTAGAACAGGGGTATGGCTACACCTTC	CASSVEQGYGYTF
TRBD2	TRBJ2-1	.	TRBV7-6	TGTGCCAGCAGCCGCACCGGCAGCGGGAGCTCCTACAATGAGCAGTTCTTC	CASSRTGSGSSYNEQFF
.	TRBJ2-7	.	TRBV9	TGTGCCAGCAGCGTTTCCCCGGGGGCAGGCTACGAGCAGTACTTC	CASSVSPGAGYEQYF
TRBD1	TRBJ2-2	.	TRBV29-1	TGCAGCGTTGTTGGGACAGGGGGACGTAAGCGACCCACCGGGGAGCTGTTTTTT	CSVVGTGGRKRPTGELFF
.	TRBJ2-2	.	TRBV20-1	TGCAGTGCTAGACCGATGCCGAGTAGGGGAATAGGCGGGGAGCTGTTTTTT	CSARPMPSRGIGGELFF
.	TRBJ2-1	.	TRBV7-2	TGTGCCAGCAGCTTACCGGACATGAATGAGCAGTTCTTC	CASSLPDMNEQFF
TRBD2	TRBJ2-3	many	TRBV6-4	TGTGCCAGCAGTGCACTAGCGGGGGGCACAGATACGCAGTATTTT	CASSALAGGTDTQYF
TRBD1	TRBJ1-4	few	TRBV5-1	TGCGCCAGCAGCCCGGGACAGCTTAATGAAAAACTGTTTTTT	CASSPGQLNEKLFF
TRBD2	TRBJ2-7	.	TRBV6-2/TRBV6-3	TGTGCCAGCAGACCCCCGTTTCTAGCGGGAGGGAGACGGCTCGGACAGTACTTC	CASRPPFLAGGRRLGQYF
.	TRBJ2-6	few	TRBV20-1	TGCAGTGCTACACAGCTCTCTGGGGCCAACGTCCTGACTTTC	CSATQLSGANVLTF